Presented here are 28 T cell receptor beta chains from one specimen sequenced in a study of blood T cells in healthy people across ages. A sample-barcoded 5' primer and a J-beta primer mix were used in a second PCR of roughly 7 to 11 cycles. TCRdb itself ran the 5' RACE reads through MiXCR, one entry per CDR3 protein. This sample has around 990,000 distinct CDR3 sequences; more than 30% occur once, and the top ten carry 13%. The sequencing input was blood. These receptors all come from a man younger than 30 in good health.

The rearrangement joins TRBV12-3 or TRBV12-4 to TRBJ2-4; D is ambiguous. Between the trimmed V and J ends, which lost 6 bases and 0 bases, there was a span of 9 bases. This CDR3 contains 14 residues. DNA of the CDR3: TGTGCCAGCAGAACACGGCTAGCCAAAAACATTCAGTACTTC. This gives the protein CASRTRLAKNIQYF.

The chain joins TRBV7-2 to TRBJ2-5; the match to TRBD2 covers 7 bases. In germline, CDR1 is SGHTA, CDR2 FQGNSA. V was pared by 4 bases and J by 11 bases, with 7 bases of the junction left unmatched. CDR3 length equals 12 residues. The CDR3 loop reads CASSWREGEQYF. The DNA of the CDR3 is TGTGCCAGCAGCTGGAGGGAGGGTGAGCAGTACTTC.

The sample holds a few counts of this clonotype. The chain joins TRBV5-1 to TRBJ2-7; 10 bases line up with TRBD2. The junction had 15 bases not matched to a gene; V was cut back by 4 bases and J by 5 bases. The CDR3 totals 17 residues. Germline V gene sequence: CDR1 SGHRS, CDR2 YFSETQ. In DNA, the CDR3 is TGCGCCAGCAGCAGGTCTAGCGGGGGCCCTCCGGGCCACGAGCAGTACTTC. The encoded protein is CASSRSSGGPPGHEQYF.

Many counts were recorded for this clonotype. V is TRBV12-3 or TRBV12-4 and J is TRBJ2-7; TRBD1 matches at 7 bases. V was pared by 6 bases and J by 6 bases, with 8 bases of the junction left unmatched. The length of the CDR3 is 13 residues. CDR3 DNA: TGTGCCAGCAGCCTTAACAGGGGATCCGAGCAGTACTTC. Translation gives CASSLNRGSEQYF.

The chain recombines TRBV10-3 with TRBJ2-1, with 10 nucleotides matching TRBD1. J lost 3 bases, V lost 3 bases, and 11 bases had no gene match. The CDR3 has 18 residues. Germline V gene data show CDR1 as ENHRY and CDR2 as SYGVKD. The CDR3 coding sequence is TGTGCCATCAGTGAAGTTTCGGATGGACAGGGGGACTACAATGAGCAGTTCTTC. It encodes CAISEVSDGQGDYNEQFF.

This clonotype showed up many times. V and J are TRBV12-3 or TRBV12-4 and TRBJ2-1; 9 bases fit TRBD1. The J segment lost 5 bases and the V segment lost 6 bases, leaving 8 bases of the junction unmatched. The CDR3 extends over 15 amino acids. The CDR3 spells CASSRPGQGNNEQFF. The CDR3 DNA follows: TGTGCCAGCAGCCGGCCGGGACAGGGTAACAATGAGCAGTTCTTC.

This clonotype was picked up many times. The chain employs TRBV29-1 and TRBJ2-1, with 9 bases fitting TRBD2. Trimming removed 3 bases from V and 6 bases from J; junction bases left unmatched: 3. CDR1 and CDR2 (germline): SQVTM, ANQGSEA. CDR3 size: 13 residues. The CDR3 coding sequence is TGCAGCGTTGAGGGACTAGCTGGCAATGAGCAGTTCTTC. It encodes CSVEGLAGNEQFF.

This chain connects TRBV29-1 to TRBJ1-5; tentative D call: TRBD1 (5 bases). Germline CDR1 is SQVTM and CDR2 is ANQGSEA. The CDR3 has 12 residues. The germline V and J ends were trimmed by 7 bases and 5 bases, with 12 bases remaining between them. The chain's CDR3 is CSAAGGDQPQHF. DNA for the CDR3: TGCAGCGCTGCGGGGGGGGATCAGCCCCAGCATTTT.

The chain has TRBV6-6 and TRBJ1-4, with TRBD1 as a possible D gene (5 bases). Germline V gene data show CDR1 as MNHNY and CDR2 as SVGAGI (reference sequence). The CDR3 is made up of 16 amino acids. Trimming left V 0 bases short and J 8 bases short, with 16 bases between. CDR3 in amino acids: CASSYSRGPRGEKLFF. CDR3 nucleotides: TGTGCCAGCAGTTACTCGAGGGGCCCTCGAGGGGAAAAACTGTTTTTT.

The CDR3 DNA is TGTGCCAGCGGGCCCAACAGCGTTAGCCACTACAATGAGCAGTTCTTC. Protein: CASGPNSVSHYNEQFF. The chain is built from TRBV7-9 and TRBJ2-1; the D is unclear. V was pared by 8 bases and J by 3 bases, with 20 bases between. CDR1 and CDR2 from the germline V gene are SEHNR and FQNEAQ (reference sequence). CDR3 length: 16 amino acids.

This chain links TRBV18 with TRBJ1-2; possibly TRBD1 for D (5 bases). CDR3 length equals 13 residues. CDR1 is KGHSH and CDR2 is LQKENI in the germline V gene. The ends were cut back, 2 bases at V and 6 bases at J, with 10 bases in the middle. The CDR3 sequence is CASSPSTTDGYTF. DNA of the CDR3: TGTGCCAGCTCACCATCGACGACAGATGGCTACACCTTC.

The chain uses TRBV6-2 or TRBV6-3 and TRBJ2-7, with TRBD1 matching over 9 bases. The germline gives CDR1 MNHEY, CDR2 SVGEGT. The CDR3 covers 14 residues. With 2 bases clipped from V and 3 bases from J, the junction kept 2 bases outside the gene matches. CDR3 nucleotides: TGTGCCAGCAGTTACAGGACAGGGGACTACGAGCAGTACTTC. The encoded protein is CASSYRTGDYEQYF.

This clonotype showed up just a few times. CDR3 sequence reads: CSARDSTRRLAGGMNTGELFF. The CDR3 DNA sequence: TGCAGTGCTAGAGATTCCACACGACGGTTGGCGGGGGGGATGAACACCGGGGAGCTGTTTTTT. The chain links TRBV20-1 to TRBJ2-2; 9 bases are shared with TRBD2. CDR3 length equals 21 residues. J gave up 1 base and V 0 bases, and 18 bases lay outside the gene matches. From germline, CDR1 is DFQATT and CDR2 SNEGSKA (reference sequence).

This clonotype was seen only a few times. The chain joins TRBV7-2 to TRBJ1-1; tentatively, D is TRBD1 (5 bases). The V end lost 3 bases, the J end lost 1 base, and 15 bases lay between the germline ends. There are 16 residues in the CDR3. Looked up from germline, CDR1 is SGHTA and CDR2 is FQGNSA. In nucleotides, the CDR3 is TGTGCCAGCAGCTTTTCGACAGTACTCCAGAACACTGAAGCTTTCTTT. Translating gives CASSFSTVLQNTEAFF.

As regards this clonotype: One end of the junction is discordant with germline, which a read error may explain. The chain links TRBV12-3 or TRBV12-4 to TRBJ2-3; no reliable D call. The CDR3 covers 11 residues. The chain's CDR3 is CTSSFADTQYF. The CDR3 region has the DNA TGTACCAGCAGTTTTGCAGATACGCAGTATTTT.

Many counts were recorded for this clonotype. The rearrangement joins TRBV20-1 to TRBJ2-7; D unresolved. Germline assignment: CDR1 DFQATT and CDR2 SNEGSKA (reference sequence). Deletions cut 1 base from V and 3 bases from J, with 4 bases between. The CDR3 loop spans 11 amino acids. The CDR3 DNA sequence: TGCAGTGCTAGAGGGGGCTACGAGCAGTACTTC. It encodes CSARGGYEQYF.

Worth noting for this clonotype: A single base separates this from a much larger clone, so it may be a read error. This chain connects TRBV5-1 to TRBJ1-2; D remains unclear. From germline, CDR1 is SGHRS and CDR2 YFSETQ. The CDR3 has 13 residues. The CDR3 reads CVSSTPGQNGYTF. The CDR3 region has the DNA TGCGTCAGCAGCACTCCGGGCCAAAATGGCTACACCTTC.

This clonotype was counted a few times. The J gene is TRBJ2-2, the V gene TRBV10-3, with 11 positions matching TRBD2. CDR1 ENHRY and CDR2 SYGVKD come from the germline V gene. This CDR3 region has 17 residues. The V gene end was trimmed by 2 bases and the J gene end by 6 bases; junction bases not matched to a gene: 8. DNA of the CDR3: TGTGCCATCAGTGAGGCCCTAGCGGGGGGATCAGCCGGGGAGCTGTTTTTT. This sequence encodes CAISEALAGGSAGELFF.

This clonotype was seen more than once but under ten times. The chain is built from TRBV4-1 and TRBJ1-4, with D uncertain. V was shortened by 0 bases and J by 7 bases, with 12 bases between the two germline ends. Per germline, CDR1 MGHRA and CDR2 YSYEKL. CDR3 size: 15 residues. CDR3 nucleotides: TGCGCCAGCAGCCAAGAGCCGGGAACAGCTGAAAAACTGTTTTTT. This codes for CASSQEPGTAEKLFF.

In its sample, this clonotype was seen a few times. The chain couples TRBV3-1 to TRBJ1-2; D is unclear. Trimming left V 8 bases short and J 0 bases short, with 10 bases between. The CDR3 totals 13 residues. The germline gives CDR1 LGHDT, CDR2 YNNKEL (reference sequence). The CDR3 loop reads CASEDSANYGYTF. CDR3 nucleotides: TGTGCCAGCGAGGATTCGGCTAACTATGGCTACACCTTC.

The chain couples TRBV20-1 to TRBJ1-6; maybe TRBD1 (5 bases). The germline CDR1 and CDR2 sequences are DFQATT and SNEGSKA (reference sequence). V was trimmed by 6 bases and J by 6 bases, leaving 15 bases between them. The CDR3 is 14 residues long. The CDR3 DNA reads as TGCAGTGCGCCCCCGGGGGGAGGTAATTCACCCCTCCACTTT. Its protein is CSAPPGGGNSPLHF.

Worth noting for this clonotype: A junction end diverges from the germline sequence, so it may reflect a read error. The chain couples TRBV9 to TRBJ1-4, with D tentatively TRBD1 (5 bases). The CDR3 extends over 14 amino acids. Germline V gives CDR1 SGDLS, CDR2 YYNGEE. This CDR3 is CASGVHGGDEKLFF. For the CDR3, the DNA is TGTGCCAGCGGCGTGCACGGGGGAGATGAAAAACTGTTTTTT.

To note about this clonotype: One end of the junction is discordant with germline, which a read error may explain. This sequence joins TRBV3-1 and TRBJ1-2; no reliable D call. Germline CDR1 LGHDT, CDR2 YNNKEL (reference sequence). This CDR3 is built from 16 residues. In DNA, the CDR3 is TGTGCCAGCAACCAAGAGGATGACACAACTAACTATGGCTACACCTTC. Translating gives CASNQEDDTTNYGYTF.

The CDR3 DNA reads as TGCAGTGCTCCGGGACAGGGTAGCGGTGAGCAGTACTTC. Its translation: CSAPGQGSGEQYF. V usage is TRBV20-1 and J usage is TRBJ2-5; 9 nucleotides match TRBD1. This CDR3 contains 13 residues. Trimming at V came to 5 bases and at J to 11 bases, leaving 12 bases not matched to a gene. CDR1 DFQATT and CDR2 SNEGSKA come from the germline V gene (reference sequence).

This clonotype was seen more than once but under ten times. The J gene is TRBJ2-5, the V gene TRBV4-1; the D is unclear. The length of the CDR3 is 15 residues. Per the germline V gene, CDR1 is MGHRA and CDR2 is YSYEKL. The germline V and J ends were trimmed by 1 base and 2 bases, with 11 bases remaining between them. DNA for the CDR3: TGCGCCAGCAGCCAAGTTGGCCAGACACAAGAGACCCAGTACTTC. Its protein product is CASSQVGQTQETQYF.

This clonotype was detected only a few times. The chain recombines TRBV5-4 with TRBJ1-1; no firm D call. V dropped 4 bases and J dropped 6 bases, with 19 bases sitting between them. The CDR3 contains 15 residues. CDR1 is SGHNT, CDR2 YYREEE, per germline (reference sequence). The CDR3: CASSRELYTGSEAFF. CDR3 coding DNA: TGTGCCAGCAGCAGGGAATTGTATACGGGGTCTGAAGCTTTCTTT. The entire variable domain, with the rest obtained from reference TRBV5-4 and TRBJ1-1, is as follows: ETGVTQSPTHLIKTRGQQVTLRCSSQSGHNTVSWYQQALGQGPQFIFQYYREEENGRGNFPPRFSGLQFPNYSSELNVNALELDDSALYLCASSRELYTGSEAFFGQGTRLTVV.

This clonotype has ten or more counts. The chain has TRBV12-3 or TRBV12-4 and TRBJ1-2; 8 positions agree with TRBD1. Trimming removed 7 bases from V and 5 bases from J; junction bases left unmatched: 9. CDR3 length: 14 residues. The CDR3 region has the DNA TGTGCCAGCACCTTGTCGGACAGGGCTTATGGCTACACCTTC. It encodes CASTLSDRAYGYTF.

The chain couples TRBV7-9 to TRBJ1-4; 9 bases are a match to TRBD1. There are 16 residues in the CDR3. Germline V gives CDR1 SEHNR, CDR2 FQNEAQ (reference sequence). The V segment lost 5 bases and the J segment 5 bases; nucleotides outside the gene matches: 9. The CDR3: CASSPPDRGWNEKLFF. Written as DNA, the CDR3 is TGTGCCAGCAGCCCCCCCGACAGGGGGTGGAATGAAAAACTGTTTTTT.